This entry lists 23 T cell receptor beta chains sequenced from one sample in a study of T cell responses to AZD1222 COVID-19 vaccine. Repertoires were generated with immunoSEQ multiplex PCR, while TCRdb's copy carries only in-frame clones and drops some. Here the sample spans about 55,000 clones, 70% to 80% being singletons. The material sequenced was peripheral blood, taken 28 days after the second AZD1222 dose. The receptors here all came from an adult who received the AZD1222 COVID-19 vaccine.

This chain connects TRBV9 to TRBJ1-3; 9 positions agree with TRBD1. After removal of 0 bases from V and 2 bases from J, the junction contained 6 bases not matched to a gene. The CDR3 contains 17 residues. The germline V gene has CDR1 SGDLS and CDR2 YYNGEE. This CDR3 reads CASSVEGNRGPGNTIYF. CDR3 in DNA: TGTGCCAGCAGCGTAGAGGGTAACAGGGGGCCTGGAAACACCATATATTTT. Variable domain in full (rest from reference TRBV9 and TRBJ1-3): DSGVTQTPKHLITATGQRVTLRCSPRSGDLSVYWYQQSLDQGLQFLIQYYNGEERAKGNILERFSAQQFPDLHSELNLSSLELGDSALYFCASSVEGNRGPGNTIYFGEGSWLTVV.

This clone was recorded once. CDR3 in DNA: TGTGCCAGTAGTATTATACAGGGTTTGCGTCAGCCCCAGCATTTT. It is translated as CASSIIQGLRQPQHF. This chain links TRBV19 with TRBJ1-5; perhaps TRBD1 as D (6 bases). The germline V gene has CDR1 LNHDA and CDR2 SQIVND (reference sequence). The CDR3 contains 15 residues. The germline V and J ends were trimmed by 3 bases and 6 bases, with 15 bases remaining between them.

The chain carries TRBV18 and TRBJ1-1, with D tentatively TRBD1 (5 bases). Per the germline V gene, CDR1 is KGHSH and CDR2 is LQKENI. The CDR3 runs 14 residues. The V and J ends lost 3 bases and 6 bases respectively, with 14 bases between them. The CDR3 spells CASSPGGRPPEAFF. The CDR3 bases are TGTGCCAGCTCACCTGGGGGACGGCCTCCTGAAGCTTTCTTT.

CDR3 loop: CATSTGEGGRGNTIYF. CDR3 in DNA: TGTGCCACCAGCACGGGCGAAGGGGGACGCGGAAACACCATATATTTT. V usage is TRBV15 and J usage is TRBJ1-3; D is possibly TRBD1 (6 bases). Trimming shortened V by 4 bases and J by 4 bases, and 17 bases separated the two germline ends. The CDR3 is 16 amino acids. CDR1 is LNHNV, CDR2 YYDKDF, per germline (reference sequence). The complete variable domain, with remaining parts taken from reference TRBV15 and TRBJ1-3, reads DAMVIQNPRYQVTQFGKPVTLSCSQTLNHNVMYWYQQKSSQAPKLLFHYYDKDFNNEADTPDNFQSRRPNTSFCFLDIRSPGLGDTAMYLCATSTGEGGRGNTIYFGEGSWLTVV.

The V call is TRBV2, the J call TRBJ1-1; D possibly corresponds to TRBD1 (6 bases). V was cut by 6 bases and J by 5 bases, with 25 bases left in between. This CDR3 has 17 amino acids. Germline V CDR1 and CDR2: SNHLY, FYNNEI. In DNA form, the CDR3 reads TGTGCCAGCAGGATACGGGGGACACCCTCTTTACGGACTGAAGCTTTCTTT. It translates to CASRIRGTPSLRTEAFF.

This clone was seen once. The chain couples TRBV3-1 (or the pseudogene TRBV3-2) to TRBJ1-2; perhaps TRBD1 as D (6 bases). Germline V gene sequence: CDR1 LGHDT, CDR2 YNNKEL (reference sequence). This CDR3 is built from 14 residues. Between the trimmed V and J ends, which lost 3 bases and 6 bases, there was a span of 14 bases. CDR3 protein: CASSQPGHHHGYTF. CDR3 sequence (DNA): TGTGCCAGCAGCCAGCCGGGACACCATCATGGCTACACCTTC.

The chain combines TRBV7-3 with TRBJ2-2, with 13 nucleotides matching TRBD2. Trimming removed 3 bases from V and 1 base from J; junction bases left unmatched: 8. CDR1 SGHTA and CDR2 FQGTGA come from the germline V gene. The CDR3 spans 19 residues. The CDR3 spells CASSLAGLAGDRNTGELFF. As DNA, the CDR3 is TGTGCCAGCAGCTTGGCCGGACTAGCGGGAGATAGGAACACCGGGGAGCTGTTTTTT.

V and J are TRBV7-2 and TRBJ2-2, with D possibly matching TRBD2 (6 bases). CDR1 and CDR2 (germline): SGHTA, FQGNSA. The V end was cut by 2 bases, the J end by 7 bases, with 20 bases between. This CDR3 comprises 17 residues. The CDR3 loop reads CASSLTTGLGAFGELFF. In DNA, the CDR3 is TGTGCCAGCAGCTTAACGACGGGACTGGGAGCCTTCGGGGAGCTGTTTTTT.

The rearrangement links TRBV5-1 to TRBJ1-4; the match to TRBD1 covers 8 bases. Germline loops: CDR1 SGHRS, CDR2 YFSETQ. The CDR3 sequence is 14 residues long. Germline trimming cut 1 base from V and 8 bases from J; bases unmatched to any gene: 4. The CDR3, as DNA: TGCGCCAGCAGCTTGTCGGACAGGGTCGAAAAACTGTTTTTT. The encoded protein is CASSLSDRVEKLFF. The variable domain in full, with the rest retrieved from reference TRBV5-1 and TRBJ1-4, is KAGVTQTPRYLIKTRGQQVTLSCSPISGHRSVSWYQQTPGQGLQFLFEYFSETQRNKGNFPGRFSGRQFSNSRSEMNVSTLELGDSALYLCASSLSDRVEKLFFGSGTQLSVL.

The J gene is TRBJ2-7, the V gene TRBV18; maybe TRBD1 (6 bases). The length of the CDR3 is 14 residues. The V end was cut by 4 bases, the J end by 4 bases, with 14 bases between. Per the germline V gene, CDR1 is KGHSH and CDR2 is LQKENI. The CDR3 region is CASSQDSTLYEQYF. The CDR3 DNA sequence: TGTGCCAGCTCACAGGACAGTACCCTATACGAGCAGTACTTC.

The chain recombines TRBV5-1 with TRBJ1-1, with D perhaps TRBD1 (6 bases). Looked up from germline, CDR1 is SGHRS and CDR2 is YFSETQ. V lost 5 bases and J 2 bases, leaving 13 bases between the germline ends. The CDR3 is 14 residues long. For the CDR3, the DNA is TGCGCCAGCAGTTTGACAGGCGGAAACACTGAAGCTTTCTTT. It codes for CASSLTGGNTEAFF.

DNA for the CDR3: TGTGCCAGCAGCGTAGCTGCCCAGTCCTATGGCTACACCTTC. Protein product: CASSVAAQSYGYTF. The rearrangement uses TRBV9 and TRBJ1-2; D is unclear. The germline V and J ends were trimmed by 0 bases and 4 bases, with 10 bases remaining between them. Per the germline V gene, CDR1 is SGDLS and CDR2 is YYNGEE. The CDR3 spans 14 residues. Variable domain in full (rest from reference TRBV9 and TRBJ1-2): DSGVTQTPKHLITATGQRVTLRCSPRSGDLSVYWYQQSLDQGLQFLIQYYNGEERAKGNILERFSAQQFPDLHSELNLSSLELGDSALYFCASSVAAQSYGYTFGSGTRLTVV.

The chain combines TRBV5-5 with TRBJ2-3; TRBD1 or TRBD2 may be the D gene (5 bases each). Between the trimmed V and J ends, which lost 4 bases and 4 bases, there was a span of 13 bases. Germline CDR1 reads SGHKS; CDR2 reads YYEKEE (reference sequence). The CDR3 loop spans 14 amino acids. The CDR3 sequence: CASSPGTRPDTQYF. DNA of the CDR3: TGTGCCAGCAGCCCCGGGACGAGACCAGATACGCAGTATTTT.

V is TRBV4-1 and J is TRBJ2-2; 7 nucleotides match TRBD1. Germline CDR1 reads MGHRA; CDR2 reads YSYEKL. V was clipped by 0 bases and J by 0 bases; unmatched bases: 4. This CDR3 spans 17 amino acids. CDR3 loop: CASSQDRDSANTGELFF. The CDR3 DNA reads TGCGCCAGCAGCCAAGATAGGGACAGCGCGAACACCGGGGAGCTGTTTTTT.

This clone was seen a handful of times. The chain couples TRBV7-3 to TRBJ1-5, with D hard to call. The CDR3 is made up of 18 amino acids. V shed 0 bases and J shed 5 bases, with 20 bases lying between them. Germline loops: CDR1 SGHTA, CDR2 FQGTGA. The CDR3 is CASSLTYPTAHNHQPQHF. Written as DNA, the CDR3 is TGTGCCAGCAGCTTAACGTATCCGACCGCACATAATCATCAGCCCCAGCATTTT. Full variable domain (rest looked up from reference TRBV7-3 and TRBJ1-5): GAGVSQTPSNKVTEKGKYVELRCDPISGHTALYWYRQSLGQGPEFLIYFQGTGAADDSGLPNDRFFAVRPEGSVSTLKIQRTERGDSAVYLCASSLTYPTAHNHQPQHFGDGTRLSIL.

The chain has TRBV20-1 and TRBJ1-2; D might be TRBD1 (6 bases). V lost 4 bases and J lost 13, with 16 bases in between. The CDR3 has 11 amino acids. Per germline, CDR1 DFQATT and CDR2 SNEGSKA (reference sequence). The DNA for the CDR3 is TGCAGTGCTATGGGACACGACGAAACCACCTTC. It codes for CSAMGHDETTF.

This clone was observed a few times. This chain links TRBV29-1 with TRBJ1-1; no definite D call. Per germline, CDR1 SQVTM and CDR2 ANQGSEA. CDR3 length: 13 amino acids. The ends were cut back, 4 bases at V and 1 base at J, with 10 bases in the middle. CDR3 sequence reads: CSVAFDKNTEAFF. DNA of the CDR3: TGCAGCGTTGCGTTCGACAAGAACACTGAAGCTTTCTTT.

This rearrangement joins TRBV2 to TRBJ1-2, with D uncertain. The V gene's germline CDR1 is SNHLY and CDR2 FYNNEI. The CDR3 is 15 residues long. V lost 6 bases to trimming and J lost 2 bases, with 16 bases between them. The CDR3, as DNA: TGTGCCAGCAGCCAGACTGAAGGGAGGAACTATGGCTACACCTTC. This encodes CASSQTEGRNYGYTF.

The CDR3 reads CASSSSDRDGYTF. The DNA for the CDR3 is TGTGCCAGCAGTTCGTCGGACAGGGATGGCTACACCTTC. The chain joins TRBV27 to TRBJ1-2, with 8 bases fitting TRBD1. CDR1 and CDR2 (germline): MNHEY, SMNVEV (reference sequence). V shed 4 bases and J 6 bases; nucleotides not matched to a gene: 4. The CDR3 spans 13 residues.

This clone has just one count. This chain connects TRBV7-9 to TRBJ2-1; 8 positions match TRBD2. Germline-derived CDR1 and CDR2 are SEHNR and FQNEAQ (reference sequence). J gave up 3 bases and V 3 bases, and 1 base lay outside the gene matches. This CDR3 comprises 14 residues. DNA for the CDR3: TGTGCCAGCAGCTTCGGGACTAGCTACAATGAGCAGTTCTTC. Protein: CASSFGTSYNEQFF.

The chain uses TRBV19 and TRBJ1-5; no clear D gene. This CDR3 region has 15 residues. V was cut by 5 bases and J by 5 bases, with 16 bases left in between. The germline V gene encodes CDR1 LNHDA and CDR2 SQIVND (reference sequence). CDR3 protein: CASSRGLSAHQPQHF. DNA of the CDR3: TGTGCCAGTAGTCGCGGACTCTCTGCCCATCAGCCCCAGCATTTT.

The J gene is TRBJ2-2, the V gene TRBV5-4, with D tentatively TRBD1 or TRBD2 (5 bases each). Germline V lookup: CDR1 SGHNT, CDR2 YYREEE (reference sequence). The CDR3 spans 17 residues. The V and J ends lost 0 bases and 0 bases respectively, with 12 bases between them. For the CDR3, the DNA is TGTGCCAGCAGCTTGGACGGGACGACCACGAACACCGGGGAGCTGTTTTTT. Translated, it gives CASSLDGTTTNTGELFF.

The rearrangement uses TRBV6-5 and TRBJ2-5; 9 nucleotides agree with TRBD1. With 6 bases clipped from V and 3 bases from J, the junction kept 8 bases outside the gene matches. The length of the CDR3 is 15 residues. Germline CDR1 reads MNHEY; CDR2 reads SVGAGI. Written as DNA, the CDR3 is TGTGCCAGCAGACAAGAGTGGGACAGGGAAGAGACCCAGTACTTC. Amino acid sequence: CASRQEWDREETQYF.